This TCR beta chain was identified during a study of T cell repertoires in cytomegalovirus infection. TCRdb independently ran MiXCR on the reads; one entry per CDR3 protein. The data show 570,000 or so distinct CDR3 sequences, 40% seen once. This clonotype has just a few counts. Antigen: not known. Broader study findings: Based on cumulative public TCR beta family frequency, carriers of CMV plus the relevant HLA were identified.

There are 14 residues in the CDR3. Trimming took 5 bases from V and 7 from J, leaving 14 bases between them. Germline V gene lookup returns CDR1 SGHTA and CDR2 FQGNSA. This TCR came from a human donor in good health (CMV status not recorded). Some clones in this sample may be carry-over from other donors' samples. The sample here was cultured PBMCs, taken from culture after CMV antigen stimulation. The chain is built from TRBV7-2 and TRBJ2-2; D remains unclear. CDR3 protein: CASSQKASVGELFF. The CDR3 DNA reads as TGTGCCAGCAGCCAAAAGGCGTCGGTCGGGGAGCTGTTTTTT.